This T cell receptor beta chain was recovered during a study of identical twins. General study points: Monozygotic twins shared more out-of-frame TCR alpha than recombination models predicted.

This clonotype was observed many times. Its antigen is undetermined. The CDR3 length is 12 residues. The germline CDR1 and CDR2 sequences are KGHDR and SFDVKD. V shed 2 bases and J shed 7 bases, with 6 bases lying between them. One entry per CDR3 protein results from TCRdb running MiXCR on the 5' RACE reads. This table has roughly 690,000 distinct CDR3 sequences, less than 25% appearing once. These data were also reused for a study on T cells expressing NK-cell markers. According to that study: HCMV seropositivity marked seven of the eight sequenced donors; one was seronegative.

This chain uses TRBV24-1 with TRBJ2-3; unclear D gene. Specimen: PBMCs. This clonotype originated in a woman younger than 30 in good health. The CDR3 is CATSDSRNTQYF. The CDR3 region has the DNA TGTGCCACCAGTGATTCCAGAAATACGCAGTATTTT.